This is a list of T cell receptor beta chains from one sample in a study of T cells in Graves' hyperthyroidism and ophthalmopathy. TCRdb redid the calling of the multiplex PCR reads with MiXCR, one entry per CDR3 protein. The sample records over 650,000 distinct CDR3 sequences, less than 20% being singletons. Sequencing used blood. The receptors stem from a young man with Graves' hyperthyroidism. Each CDR3 is given with its conserved first and last residue. The D gene is left open where the match is weak. Clone size appears in some rows only: once, few, many, or a class for an expanded clone.

>TRBD2|.|TRBV6-5|TRBJ2-7
TGTGCCAGCAGTTCAGGGCGGGAGTCCATCGAGCAGTACTTC
CASSSGRESIEQYF
>.|many|TRBV28|TRBJ1-5
TGTGCCAGCAGTTCTGGCCGGGACGGAGGAAATCAGCCCCAGCATTTT
CASSSGRDGGNQPQHF
>.|many|TRBV10-3|TRBJ2-1
TGTGCCATCAGTGATCAAAATGAGCAGTTCTTC
CAISDQNEQFF
>.|few|TRBV28|TRBJ1-2
TGTGCCAGCAGTTTATGGGGTAGGGACGGCTATGGCTACACCTTC
CASSLWGRDGYGYTF
>.|.|TRBV5-5|TRBJ2-5
TGTGCCAGCAACCCAGGGTTCCAAGAGACCCAGTACTTC
CASNPGFQETQYF
>TRBD2|.|TRBV28|TRBJ2-3
TGTGCCAGCAATACGGGACTAGCGGAGGCAGATACGCAGTATTTT
CASNTGLAEADTQYF
>.|.|TRBV6-1|TRBJ2-1
TGTGCCAGCAGTTCTGCCGGGACGGGGTTTGGGAGTTTCTACAATGAGCAGTTCTTC
CASSSAGTGFGSFYNEQFF
>.|.|TRBV3-1|TRBJ2-4
TGTGCCAGCAGCTCTGCCCGAATAAACATTCAGTACTTC
CASSSARINIQYF
>.|many|TRBV28|TRBJ2-7
TGTGCCAGCAGCCCTGGATCGTTGGAGACAAACTACGAGCAGTACTTC
CASSPGSLETNYEQYF
>TRBD1|.|TRBV20-1|TRBJ1-2
TGCAGTGCTAGAGAGAGGGGAGGACAGGGGGCGAGCTATGGCTACACCTTC
CSARERGGQGASYGYTF